Following are 3 T cell receptor beta chains from one sample sequenced in a study of tumour-infiltrating T cells in Burkitt lymphoma. Measured with immunoSEQ multiplex PCR; TCRdb has only the in-frame clones, and not every one. This sample yields more than 1,500 clones, of which less than 20% are seen a single time; 11% belongs to the top ten. The sample consisted of tumor tissue. These receptors all stem from a human donor with diffuse large B-cell lymphoma.

V and J are TRBV11-2 and TRBJ2-1; no definite D call. The V gene lost 1 base and the J gene lost 5 bases, with 15 bases spanning the gap. The germline gives CDR1 SGHAT, CDR2 FQNNGV. The CDR3 has 16 residues. CDR3 DNA sequence: TGTGCCAGCAGCTTAGCGTGGCCCTCCCTTAACAATGAGCAGTTCTTC. Translation gives CASSLAWPSLNNEQFF.

This chain joins TRBV7-6 and TRBJ2-5; 8 bases align to TRBD1. After removal of 4 bases from V and 5 bases from J, the junction contained 18 bases not matched to a gene. The V gene's germline CDR1 is SGHVS and CDR2 FNYEAQ. The CDR3 sequence is 18 residues long. The CDR3 nucleotides read TGTGCCAGCAGCTCTCTCTTTATGTGGTCAGGGGGCAGTGAGACCCAGTACTTC. Translated: CASSSLFMWSGGSETQYF.

This clone was counted between two and nine times. This chain connects TRBV4-1 to TRBJ2-2; perhaps TRBD2 as D (6 bases). This CDR3 spans 18 amino acids. V gave up 3 bases and J gave up 7 bases, with 24 bases separating them. Germline V gives CDR1 MGHRA, CDR2 YSYEKL. Here the CDR3 reads CASSQWLVRGKGGGELFF. In nucleotides, the CDR3 is TGCGCCAGCAGCCAGTGGCTAGTCCGGGGGAAAGGCGGCGGGGAGCTGTTTTTT.